The T cell receptor (beta chain) described here comes from a study of shared clonotypes between healthy human individuals. V lost 6 bases and J lost 7, with 18 bases in between. CDR3 length equals 14 residues. CDR1 MDHEN and CDR2 SYDVKM come from the germline V gene. The table came from immunoSEQ multiplex PCR; TCRdb's copy has only in-frame clones and leaves some out. The sample records about 2.3 million clones, 85% to 95% being singletons. The clonotype comes from a man younger than 30 in good health. Some clones in this sample may be carry-over from other donors' samples. J is TRBJ1-2 and V is TRBV28, with a tentative D call TRBD1 (5 bases). Sequencing was carried out using naive CD4+ T cells from PBMCs. Indicated subset: CD45RA+ positively selected. The CDR3 region has the DNA TGTGCCAGCAGCCCGACGGGACTCTGGGGTGGCTACACCTTC. This translates into CASSPTGLWGGYTF.